This T cell receptor (beta chain) was sequenced for a study of T cell responses to AZD1222 COVID-19 vaccine. Study information: Second-dose intervals of approximately 4 or approximately 12 weeks were pooled. Points from the study as a whole: Most donors were white British and more were female, and clonal diversity was possibly underestimated. An increase in Spike-specific TCR breadth and depth was observed after two AZD1222 doses. Spike was spanned by vaccine-associated CD4 TCRs, which were dominant at 160-218 and 743-854.

The CDR3 has 13 residues. V lost 9 bases to trimming and J lost 5 bases, with 17 bases between them. Regarding this clone: Its antigen is still unknown.

Using immunoSEQ multiplex PCR, the repertoire was profiled, and TCRdb retains in-frame clones only, with some absent. The repertoire holds fewer than 100,000 clones, nearly 90% seen once, with about a fifth in the top ten. The sample in question was peripheral blood, obtained on day 0 of AZD1222 vaccination. This receptor was identified in an adult in good health. The genes are TRBV12-3 or TRBV12-4 and TRBJ2-7, with D possibly being TRBD2 (6 bases). CDR3 residues: CASTGGVLNEQYF. The DNA of the CDR3 is TGTGCCAGTACAGGAGGGGTCCTGAACGAGCAGTACTTC.